Below, 18 T cell receptor beta chains from the same sample are listed, as sequenced in a study of persistence of HIV-infected CD4 T cells. The immunoSEQ assay was version 4, run in survey mode. Profiled with immunoSEQ multiplex PCR; TCRdb holds only in-frame clones, not every one. The sample records fewer than 40,000 clones, 75% to 85% being singletons. Their antigens are not known. The stimulus was lysate of CMV-infected fibroblasts, roughly 10 ug/mL. Memory cells lacking CD40L and CD69 with high CD45RO were sorted. The sequencing used CD4+ T cells sorted from PBMCs after 18-hour stimulation, collected from a patient who received antiretroviral therapy. These TCRs come from an adult man with HIV who was CMV-seropositive.

This chain connects TRBV5-1 to TRBJ1-1; TRBD1 might be the D (6 bases). CDR1 and CDR2 (germline): SGHRS, YFSETQ. The CDR3 contains 14 residues. V lost 4 bases, J lost 6 bases, and 16 bases lay in between. The chain's CDR3 is CASSRSTGRAEAFF. The CDR3 nucleotides are TGCGCCAGCAGCCGATCGACAGGACGCGCTGAAGCTTTCTTT.

This chain uses TRBV6-5 with TRBJ1-2; 7 nucleotides line up with TRBD1. CDR1 is MNHEY, CDR2 SVGAGI, per germline. V shed 7 bases, J shed 5 bases, and the junction held 7 bases outside the gene matches. CDR3 length: 13 amino acids. The chain's CDR3 is CASNKNRGYGYTF. CDR3 bases: TGTGCCAGCAACAAGAACAGGGGATATGGCTACACCTTC.

The V call is TRBV12-3 or TRBV12-4, the J call TRBJ2-7; D may be TRBD2 (6 bases). V lost 5 bases to trimming and J lost 12 bases, with 20 bases between them. This CDR3 comprises 13 residues. In DNA form, the CDR3 reads TGTGCCAGCAGTCCAACGGGGACTTCGGCACCGTACTTC. Amino acid sequence: CASSPTGTSAPYF.

The chain links TRBV5-1 to TRBJ2-2; D perhaps matches TRBD1 (5 bases). This CDR3 spans 14 amino acids. V lost 2 bases, J lost 1 base, and 6 bases lay in between. Looked up from germline, CDR1 is SGHRS and CDR2 is YFSETQ. The CDR3 loop reads CASSFTGNTGELFF. The CDR3 bases are TGCGCCAGCAGCTTTACAGGGAACACCGGGGAGCTGTTTTTT.

The gene calls are TRBV28 and TRBJ1-1; the D is unclear. Trimming left V 5 bases short and J 2 bases short, with 9 bases between. This CDR3 is 13 amino acids long. Germline assignment: CDR1 MDHEN and CDR2 SYDVKM. The CDR3 loop is CASSIGKNTEAFF. DNA for the CDR3: TGTGCCAGCAGTATAGGGAAAAACACTGAAGCTTTCTTT.

The sample holds a few counts of this clone. The sample holds other DNA sequences that translate to the same CDR3. The genes are TRBV9 and TRBJ2-2; D ambiguous. Trimming shortened V by 0 bases and J by 1 base, and 7 bases separated the two germline ends. The CDR3 runs 15 residues. Germline lookup yields CDR1 SGDLS and CDR2 YYNGEE. The DNA of the CDR3 is TGTGCCAGCAGCGTAGGGCAGGTGAACACCGGGGAGCTGTTTTTT. Translation gives CASSVGQVNTGELFF.

This chain connects TRBV14 to TRBJ2-7; D not certain. Germline V gene data show CDR1 as SGHDN and CDR2 as FVKESK. V lost 0 bases and J 0 bases, leaving 15 bases between the germline ends. The CDR3 length is 17 residues. The CDR3 nucleotides are TGTGCCAGCAGCCAAGATTACGGGCTGTTGGGCTCCTACGAGCAGTACTTC. Translating it yields CASSQDYGLLGSYEQYF.

The gene calls are TRBV5-4 and TRBJ2-7; the D is unclear. CDR1 and CDR2 from the germline V gene are SGHNT and YYREEE (reference sequence). With 4 bases removed from V and 4 bases from J, the gap between germline ends came to 15 bases. This CDR3 is 14 amino acids long. Here the CDR3 reads CASSKGPPKYEQYF. The CDR3 DNA sequence: TGTGCCAGCAGCAAAGGGCCGCCCAAATACGAGCAGTACTTC.

The chain combines TRBV7-8 with TRBJ1-6; no definite D call. V gave up 5 bases and J gave up 6 bases, with 5 bases separating them. The germline gives CDR1 SGHVS, CDR2 FQNEAQ. This CDR3 region has 12 residues. Here the CDR3 DNA reads TGTGCCAGCAGCCTGTCTAATTCACCCCTCCACTTT. This gives the protein CASSLSNSPLHF.

CDR3 sequence: CASRARATVDYEQYF. CDR3 nucleotide sequence: TGTGCCAGCAGGGCCCGGGCCACAGTGGACTACGAGCAGTACTTC. The V gene is TRBV2, the J gene TRBJ2-7; D remains unclear. This CDR3 contains 15 residues. Germline V lookup: CDR1 SNHLY, CDR2 FYNNEI. The V end was cut by 6 bases, the J end by 3 bases, with 18 bases between.

J is TRBJ1-1 and V is TRBV15; TRBD1 aligns across 10 bases. Germline V CDR1 and CDR2: LNHNV, YYDKDF (reference sequence). The CDR3 contains 13 residues. With V trimmed by 6 bases and J by 6 bases, 4 bases remained unmatched. The CDR3 loop reads CATRRQGASEAFF. The CDR3 DNA reads as TGTGCCACCAGGAGACAGGGGGCGTCTGAAGCTTTCTTT.

The chain has TRBV6-2 or TRBV6-3 and TRBJ2-3, with TRBD2 matching 8 bases. V trimming: 3 bases; J trimming: 5 bases; junction bases outside the gene matches: 7. The germline CDR1 and CDR2 sequences are MNHEY and SVGEGT. This CDR3 has 15 amino acids. The CDR3 loop is CASSYGGGHGDTQYF. CDR3 DNA sequence: TGTGCCAGCAGTTATGGCGGGGGGCACGGAGATACGCAGTATTTT.

The V call is TRBV7-3, the J call TRBJ2-3, with TRBD2 matching 11 bases. The CDR3 is 14 residues long. Germline trimming cut 6 bases from V and 10 bases from J; bases unmatched to any gene: 9. CDR1 and CDR2 from the germline V gene are SGHTA and FQGTGA. The CDR3 coding sequence is TGTGCCAGCAGTTCTAGCGGGGGGCGGCAAGCGCAGTATTTT. This gives the protein CASSSSGGRQAQYF. Full variable domain (missing parts from reference TRBV7-3 and TRBJ2-3): GAGVSQTPSNKVTEKGKYVELRCDPISGHTALYWYRQSLGQGPEFLIYFQGTGAADDSGLPNDRFFAVRPEGSVSTLKIQRTERGDSAVYLCASSSSGGRQAQYFGPGTRLTVL.

The count of this clone is one. This rearrangement joins TRBV21-1 to TRBJ1-5. TRBV21-1 is assigned pseudogene status. The CDR3 runs 15 residues. This CDR3 is CASRGGGHRTQPQHF. The CDR3 DNA reads TGTGCCAGCAGAGGGGGGGGACACCGAACTCAGCCCCAGCATTTT.

V usage is TRBV7-9 and J usage is TRBJ2-7; 8 positions agree with TRBD1. J was trimmed by 5 bases and V by 6 bases; bases with no gene match: 15. Germline CDR1 reads SEHNR; CDR2 reads FQNEAQ (reference sequence). The CDR3 runs 16 residues. This CDR3 reads CASRDYRTGFYHEQYF. The DNA for the CDR3 is TGTGCCAGCAGGGACTATAGGACAGGGTTTTACCACGAGCAGTACTTC.

The rearrangement links TRBV5-4 to TRBJ2-5, with TRBD1 identical over 7 bases. V was clipped by 9 bases and J by 1 base; unmatched bases: 9. Germline loops: CDR1 SGHNT, CDR2 YYREEE (reference sequence). This CDR3 has 14 amino acids. The CDR3: CATYRGDLQETQYF. The CDR3 nucleotides read TGTGCCACCTACAGGGGCGACCTCCAAGAGACCCAGTACTTC.

This chain uses TRBV28 with TRBJ2-1; D is perhaps TRBD1 (6 bases). V gave up 6 bases and J gave up 2 bases, with 14 bases separating them. CDR3 length: 15 amino acids. Germline loops: CDR1 MDHEN, CDR2 SYDVKM. As DNA, the CDR3 is TGTGCCAGCAGCCCTCGGACAGCGACCTACAATGAGCAGTTCTTC. Protein: CASSPRTATYNEQFF.

The chain links TRBV2 to TRBJ1-1; D remains ambiguous. V lost 6 bases and J 7 bases, leaving 12 bases between the germline ends. The germline CDR1 and CDR2 sequences are SNHLY and FYNNEI. The CDR3 runs to 12 residues. In DNA form, the CDR3 reads TGTGCCAGCAGCACGGACCGATTTGAAGCTTTCTTT. Amino acid sequence: CASSTDRFEAFF.